The 14 T cell receptor beta chains below were found in one sample sequenced in a study of T cell responses to AZD1222 COVID-19 vaccine. TCRdb keeps only in-frame clones here, not all; method: immunoSEQ multiplex PCR. The sample lists 65,000 to 100,000 clones; roughly 90% were seen once. Sequencing was performed on peripheral blood, taken 28 days after the second AZD1222 dose. These receptors were collected from an adult who received the AZD1222 COVID-19 vaccine.

The CDR3 reads CASSQRGYSGTTSSTDTQYF. CDR3 in DNA: TGTGCCAGCAGCCAAAGGGGATATTCCGGGACAACTTCTAGCACAGATACGCAGTATTTT. J is TRBJ2-3 and V is TRBV4-2, with a possible D match to TRBD1 (6 bases). The CDR3 covers 20 residues. Deletions cut 2 bases from V and 0 bases from J, with 24 bases between. The V gene's germline CDR1 is LGHNA and CDR2 YNFKEQ.

The count of this clone is one. V usage is TRBV24-1 and J usage is TRBJ2-1, with 8 bases identical to TRBD2. CDR1 and CDR2 from the germline V gene are KGHDR and SFDVKD. Trimming took 0 bases from V and 7 from J; bases not matched to a gene: 7. This CDR3 region has 16 residues. This CDR3 reads CATSDLTGGVGNEQFF. Here the CDR3 DNA reads TGTGCCACCAGTGATTTGACGGGAGGGGTGGGAAATGAGCAGTTCTTC.

The J gene is TRBJ2-4, the V gene TRBV19, with 8 bases fitting TRBD1. The V gene end was trimmed by 6 bases and the J gene end by 0 bases; junction bases not matched to a gene: 16. CDR3 size: 19 residues. Germline assignment: CDR1 LNHDA and CDR2 SQIVND (reference sequence). CDR3 sequence: CASSPTGTGPTLAKNIQYF. The CDR3 nucleotides read TGTGCCAGTAGCCCTACCGGGACAGGACCCACACTAGCCAAAAACATTCAGTACTTC. The whole variable domain, remainder taken from reference TRBV19 and TRBJ2-4, is DGGITQSPKYLFRKEGQNVTLSCEQNLNHDAMYWYRQDPGQGLRLIYYSQIVNDFQKGDIAEGYSVSREKKESFPLTVTSAQKNPTAFYLCASSPTGTGPTLAKNIQYFGAGTRLSVL.

V is TRBV4-3 and J is TRBJ2-7, with 8 bases matching TRBD2. The junction had 10 bases not matched to a gene; V was cut back by 3 bases and J by 3 bases. The germline CDR1 and CDR2 sequences are LGHNA and YSLEER. CDR3 size: 16 residues. CDR3 nucleotide sequence: TGCGCCAGCAGCCAGGCAACTAGCGGCTCCGTCTACGAGCAGTACTTC. Its translation is CASSQATSGSVYEQYF.

The CDR3 DNA reads TGTGCCAGCAGCACCGGGACAGTTCGAAAGAACACTGAAGCTTTCTTT. It translates to CASSTGTVRKNTEAFF. The genes are TRBV7-2 and TRBJ1-1; the match to TRBD1 covers 7 bases. Germline V lookup: CDR1 SGHTA, CDR2 FQGNSA. This CDR3 spans 16 amino acids. The trim removed 5 bases at V and 1 base at J, leaving 10 bases unmatched.

V and J are TRBV3-1 (or the pseudogene TRBV3-2) and TRBJ2-7; tentative D call: TRBD1 (6 bases). Per the germline V gene, CDR1 is LGHDT and CDR2 is YNNKEL (reference sequence). V lost 0 bases and J lost 2, with 8 bases in between. The CDR3 runs 14 residues. CDR3 sequence: CASSQDRGPYEQYF. Here the CDR3 DNA reads TGTGCCAGCAGCCAAGACAGGGGCCCCTACGAGCAGTACTTC.

The chain links TRBV10-3 to TRBJ2-5; the D gene is possibly TRBD1 (6 bases). Germline CDR1 reads ENHRY; CDR2 reads SYGVKD. Deletions cut 4 bases from V and 3 bases from J, with 12 bases between. The CDR3 runs 14 residues. CDR3 region: CAISGRGPEETQYF. CDR3 DNA sequence: TGTGCCATCAGTGGCAGGGGACCAGAAGAGACCCAGTACTTC.

J is TRBJ2-5 and V is TRBV6-1; TRBD2 agrees at 9 bases. CDR1 and CDR2 from the germline V gene are MNHNS and SASEGT. V was clipped by 2 bases and J by 4 bases; unmatched bases: 5. There are 15 residues in the CDR3. The CDR3 reads CASSELAGGGETQYF. The CDR3 DNA is TGTGCCAGCAGTGAATTGGCGGGAGGGGGAGAGACCCAGTACTTC.

The chain carries TRBV19 and TRBJ2-6, with 7 bases identical to TRBD1. The CDR3 has 14 amino acids. The germline CDR1 and CDR2 sequences are LNHDA and SQIVND (reference sequence). V trimming: 6 bases; J trimming: 1 base; junction bases outside the gene matches: 0. As DNA, the CDR3 is TGTGCCAGTAGGACAGGGTCTGGGGCCAACGTCCTGACTTTC. This sequence encodes CASRTGSGANVLTF.

This chain connects TRBV5-1 to TRBJ2-6; D may match TRBD1 or TRBD2 (5 bases each). V lost 4 bases and J 9 bases, leaving 14 bases between the germline ends. CDR1 SGHRS and CDR2 YFSETQ come from the germline V gene. The CDR3 consists of 14 residues. CDR3 DNA sequence: TGCGCCAGCAGCGGGACGCTCGGAGGCAACGTCCTGACTTTC. Translation: CASSGTLGGNVLTF.

The V and J genes are TRBV11-3 and TRBJ1-1, with a possible D match to TRBD1 (6 bases). In germline, CDR1 is SGHNT, CDR2 YENEEA. Deletions cut 4 bases from V and 4 bases from J, with 13 bases between. The CDR3 loop spans 14 amino acids. The DNA for the CDR3 is TGTGCCAGCAGCTCTAGGCCGGGGGCCACTGAAGCTTTCTTT. This translates into CASSSRPGATEAFF.

The rearrangement links TRBV11-2 to TRBJ2-1; 9 bases line up with TRBD2. V lost 5 bases to trimming and J lost 2 bases; unmatched junction nucleotides: 13. Germline CDR1 SGHAT, CDR2 FQNNGV. This CDR3 region has 18 residues. The CDR3 nucleotides read TGTGCCAGCAGCCTACTCCTAGCGGGACGAAGGACCTACAATGAGCAGTTCTTC. Residues: CASSLLLAGRRTYNEQFF.

The chain carries TRBV12-3 or TRBV12-4 and TRBJ1-2; D unclear. The V end lost 6 bases, the J end lost 7 bases, and 15 bases lay between the germline ends. This CDR3 has 13 amino acids. The CDR3 DNA follows: TGTGCCAGCAGACCGCTCGACATTTCTGGCTACACCTTC. Its protein product is CASRPLDISGYTF.

Only a few counts were recorded for this clone. Mismatch with germline at one junction end may stem from a read error. The chain combines TRBV11-2 with TRBJ2-7, with D perhaps TRBD1 (5 bases). The germline gives CDR1 SGHAT, CDR2 FQNNGV. The CDR3 covers 11 residues. CDR3 sequence: CASSLGGLQDF. Here the CDR3 DNA reads TGTGCCAGCAGCTTAGGGGGCTTACAGGACTTC.